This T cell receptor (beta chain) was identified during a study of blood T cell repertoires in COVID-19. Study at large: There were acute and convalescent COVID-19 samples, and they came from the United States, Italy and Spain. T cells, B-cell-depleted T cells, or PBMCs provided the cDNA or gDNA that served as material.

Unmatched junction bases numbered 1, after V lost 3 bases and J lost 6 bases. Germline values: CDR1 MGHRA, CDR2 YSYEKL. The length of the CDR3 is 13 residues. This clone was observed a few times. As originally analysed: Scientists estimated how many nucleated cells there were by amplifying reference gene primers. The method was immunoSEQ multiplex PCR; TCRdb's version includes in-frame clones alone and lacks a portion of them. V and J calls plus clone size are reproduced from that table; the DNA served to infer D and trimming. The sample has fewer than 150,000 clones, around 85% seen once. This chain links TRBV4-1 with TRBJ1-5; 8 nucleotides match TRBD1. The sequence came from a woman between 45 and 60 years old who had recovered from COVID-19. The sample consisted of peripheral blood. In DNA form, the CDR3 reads TGCGCCAGCAGCCAGGACAGGGTTCAGCCCCAGCATTTT. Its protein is CASSQDRVQPQHF.